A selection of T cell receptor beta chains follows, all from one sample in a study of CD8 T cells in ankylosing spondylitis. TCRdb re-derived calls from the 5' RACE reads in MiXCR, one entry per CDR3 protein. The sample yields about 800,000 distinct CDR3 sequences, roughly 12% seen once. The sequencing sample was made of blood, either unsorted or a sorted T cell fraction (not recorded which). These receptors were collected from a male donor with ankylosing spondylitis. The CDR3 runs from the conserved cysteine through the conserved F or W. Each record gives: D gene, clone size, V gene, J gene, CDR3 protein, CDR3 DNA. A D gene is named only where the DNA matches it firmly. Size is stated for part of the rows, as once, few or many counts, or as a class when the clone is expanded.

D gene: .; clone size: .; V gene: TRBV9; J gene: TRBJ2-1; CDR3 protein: CASSAAAHALLYNEQFF; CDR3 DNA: TGTGCCAGCAGCGCCGCCGCCCATGCTTTGCTCTACAATGAGCAGTTCTTC
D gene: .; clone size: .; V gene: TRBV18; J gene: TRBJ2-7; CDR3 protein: CASSPSRVSYEQYF; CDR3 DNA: TGTGCCAGCTCACCGTCCAGGGTTTCCTACGAGCAGTACTTC
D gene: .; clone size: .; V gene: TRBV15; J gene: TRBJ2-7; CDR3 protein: CATSRDGYEQYF; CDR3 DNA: TGTGCCACCAGCAGAGACGGGTACGAGCAGTACTTC
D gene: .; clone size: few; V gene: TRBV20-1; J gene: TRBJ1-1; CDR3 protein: CTPTGGKTEAFF; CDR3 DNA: TGCACGCCGACAGGCGGGAAGACTGAAGCTTTCTTT
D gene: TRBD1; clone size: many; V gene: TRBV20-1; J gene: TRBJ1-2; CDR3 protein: CSASGQGNYGYTF; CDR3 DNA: TGCAGTGCTTCTGGACAGGGAAACTATGGCTACACCTTC
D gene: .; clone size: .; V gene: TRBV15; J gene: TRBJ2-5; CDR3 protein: CATSRATPQETQYF; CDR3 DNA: TGTGCCACCAGCAGAGCGACACCTCAAGAGACCCAGTACTTC
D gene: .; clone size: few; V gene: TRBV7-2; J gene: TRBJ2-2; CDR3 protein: CASLSSLNTGELFF; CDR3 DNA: TGTGCCAGCTTGTCTAGCCTGAACACCGGGGAGCTGTTTTTT
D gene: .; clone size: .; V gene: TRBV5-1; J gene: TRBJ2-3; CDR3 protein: CASSLFSLAPDTQYF; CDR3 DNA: TGCGCCAGCAGCTTGTTCTCCCTGGCCCCAGATACGCAGTATTTT
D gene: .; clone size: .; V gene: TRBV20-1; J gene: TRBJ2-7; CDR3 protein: CSARPRAEQQYF; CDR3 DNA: TGCAGTGCTAGACCCAGGGCGGAGCAGCAGTACTTC
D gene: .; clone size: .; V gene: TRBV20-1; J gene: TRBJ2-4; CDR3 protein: CSARIPAVDIQYF; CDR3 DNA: TGCAGTGCTAGGATCCCTGCCGTTGACATTCAGTACTTC
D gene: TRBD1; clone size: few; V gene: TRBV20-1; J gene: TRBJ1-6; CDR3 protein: CSVPGQALYNSPLHF; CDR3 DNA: TGCAGTGTACCGGGACAGGCTCTCTATAATTCACCCCTCCACTTT
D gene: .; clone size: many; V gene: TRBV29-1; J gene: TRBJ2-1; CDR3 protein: CSVDLDSRNEQFF; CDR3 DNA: TGCAGCGTTGATTTAGACAGTCGAAATGAGCAGTTCTTC
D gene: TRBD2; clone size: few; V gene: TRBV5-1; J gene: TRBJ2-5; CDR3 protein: CASSSSGRARETQYF; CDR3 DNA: TGCGCCAGCAGCTCCAGCGGGAGGGCCCGGGAGACCCAGTACTTC
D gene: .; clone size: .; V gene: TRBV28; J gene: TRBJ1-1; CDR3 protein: CASGWATEAFF; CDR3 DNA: TGTGCCTCGGGGTGGGCCACTGAAGCTTTCTTT
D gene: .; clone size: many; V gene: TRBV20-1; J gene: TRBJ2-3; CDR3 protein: CSAPNPRDTDTQYF; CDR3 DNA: TGCAGTGCTCCGAACCCCAGGGACACAGATACGCAGTATTTT
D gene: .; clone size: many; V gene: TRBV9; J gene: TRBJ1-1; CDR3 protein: CASSARGTEAFF; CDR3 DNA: TGTGCCAGCAGCGCCAGGGGTACTGAAGCTTTCTTT
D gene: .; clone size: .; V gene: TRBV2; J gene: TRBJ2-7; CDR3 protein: CASRARQESYEQYF; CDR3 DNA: TGTGCCAGCAGAGCCCGACAGGAATCCTACGAGCAGTACTTC
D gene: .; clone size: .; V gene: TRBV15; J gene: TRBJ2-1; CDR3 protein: CATSRDSLGDNEQFF; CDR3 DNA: TGTGCCACCAGCAGAGATTCCCTGGGCGACAATGAGCAGTTCTTC
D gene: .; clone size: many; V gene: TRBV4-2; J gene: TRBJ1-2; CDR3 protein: CASSPRGGSYGYTF; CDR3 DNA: TGTGCCAGCAGCCCCCGCGGAGGGAGCTATGGCTACACCTTC
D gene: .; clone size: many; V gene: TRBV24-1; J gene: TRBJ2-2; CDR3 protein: CATTEAGNTGELFF; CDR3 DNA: TGTGCCACCACCGAGGCAGGGAACACCGGGGAGCTGTTTTTT
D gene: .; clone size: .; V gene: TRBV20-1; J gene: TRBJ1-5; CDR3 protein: CSASPGLRNQPQHF; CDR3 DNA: TGCAGTGCTAGTCCAGGTCTACGAAATCAGCCCCAGCATTTT
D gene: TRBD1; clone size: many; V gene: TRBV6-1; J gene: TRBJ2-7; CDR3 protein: CASSPQGASSYEQYF; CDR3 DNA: TGTGCCAGCAGTCCACAGGGGGCGAGCTCCTACGAGCAGTACTTC
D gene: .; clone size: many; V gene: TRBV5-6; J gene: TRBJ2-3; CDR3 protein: CASSGYPDTQYF; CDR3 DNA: TGTGCCAGCAGCGGATACCCAGATACGCAGTATTTT
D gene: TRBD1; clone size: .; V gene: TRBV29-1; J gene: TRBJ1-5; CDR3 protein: CSTAGGGQPQHF; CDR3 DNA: TGCAGCACGGCAGGGGGCGGTCAGCCCCAGCATTTT
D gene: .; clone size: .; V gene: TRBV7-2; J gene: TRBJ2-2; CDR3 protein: CASSLGIGGTTGELFF; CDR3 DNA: TGTGCCAGCAGCTTAGGGATTGGGGGGACCACCGGGGAGCTGTTTTTT
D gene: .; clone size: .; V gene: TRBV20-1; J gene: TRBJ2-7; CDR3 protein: CSATRADYEQYF; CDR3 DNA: TGCAGTGCTACAAGGGCGGACTACGAGCAGTACTTC
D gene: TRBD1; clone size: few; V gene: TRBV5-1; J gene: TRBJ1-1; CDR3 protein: CASSLGAGGPEAFF; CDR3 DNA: TGCGCCAGCAGCTTAGGAGCAGGGGGCCCAGAAGCTTTCTTT
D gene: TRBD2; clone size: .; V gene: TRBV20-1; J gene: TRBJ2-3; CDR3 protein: CSANLPEAGGPTDTQYF; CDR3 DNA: TGCAGTGCTAACTTGCCCGAAGCGGGGGGACCGACAGATACGCAGTATTTT
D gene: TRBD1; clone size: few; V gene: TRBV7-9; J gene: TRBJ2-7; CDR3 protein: CASSSQGAAEQYF; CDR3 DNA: TGTGCCAGCAGCTCTCAGGGGGCGGCCGAGCAGTACTTC
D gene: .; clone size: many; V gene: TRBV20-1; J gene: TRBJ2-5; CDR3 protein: CSARVWRGETQYF; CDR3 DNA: TGCAGTGCTAGAGTTTGGAGAGGGGAGACCCAGTACTTC
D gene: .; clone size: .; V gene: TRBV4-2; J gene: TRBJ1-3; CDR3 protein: CASSQEGRDLWGNTIYF; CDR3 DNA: TGTGCCAGCAGCCAAGAGGGGAGGGACCTATGGGGAAACACCATATATTTT
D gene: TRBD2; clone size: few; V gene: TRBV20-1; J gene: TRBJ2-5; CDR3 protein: CSAKLAGGTQETQYF; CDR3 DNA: TGCAGTGCTAAACTAGCGGGGGGGACACAAGAGACCCAGTACTTC
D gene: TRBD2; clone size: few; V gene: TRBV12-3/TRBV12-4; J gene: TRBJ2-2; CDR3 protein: CASSQRTSRDGELFF; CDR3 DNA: TGTGCCAGCAGTCAGAGGACTAGCAGGGACGGGGAGCTGTTTTTT
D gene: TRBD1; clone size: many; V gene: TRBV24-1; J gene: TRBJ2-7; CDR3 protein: CATSAGTDATKQYF; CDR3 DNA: TGTGCCACCAGTGCCGGGACAGATGCTACGAAGCAGTACTTC
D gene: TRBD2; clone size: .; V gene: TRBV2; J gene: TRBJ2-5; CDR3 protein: CASLRALQTSGKETQYF; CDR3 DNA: TGTGCCAGCCTCCGAGCCTTACAAACTAGCGGGAAAGAGACCCAGTACTTC
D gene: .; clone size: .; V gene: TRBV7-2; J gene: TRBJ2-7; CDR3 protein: CASSPPGLHYEQYF; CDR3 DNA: TGTGCCAGCAGCCCCCCCGGACTCCACTACGAGCAGTACTTC
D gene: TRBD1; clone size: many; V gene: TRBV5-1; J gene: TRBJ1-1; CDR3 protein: CASSIGTGQVTEAFF; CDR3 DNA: TGCGCCAGCAGCATCGGGACAGGGCAGGTCACTGAAGCTTTCTTT
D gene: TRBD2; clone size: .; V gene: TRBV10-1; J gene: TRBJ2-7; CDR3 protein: CASSAGLAGPSFEQYF; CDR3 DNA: TGCGCCAGCAGTGCCGGACTAGCGGGGCCCTCTTTCGAGCAGTACTTC
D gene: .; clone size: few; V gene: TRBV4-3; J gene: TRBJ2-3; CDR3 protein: CASSPLSPVFGGASTDTQYF; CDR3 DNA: TGCGCCAGCAGCCCACTTTCTCCCGTTTTCGGCGGGGCTAGCACAGATACGCAGTATTTT
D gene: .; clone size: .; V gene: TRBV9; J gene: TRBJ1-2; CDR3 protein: CASSVNLVTRGYTF; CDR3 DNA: TGTGCCAGCAGCGTCAACCTCGTAACGCGGGGCTACACCTTC
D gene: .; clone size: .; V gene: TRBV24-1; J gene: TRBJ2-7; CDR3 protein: CATSGGADNYEQYF; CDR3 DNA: TGTGCCACCAGTGGGGGGGCAGATAACTACGAGCAGTACTTC
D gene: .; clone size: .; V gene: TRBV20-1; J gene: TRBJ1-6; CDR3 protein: CSPTAGGNSPLHF; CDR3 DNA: TGCAGTCCGACAGCGGGGGGTAATTCACCCCTCCACTTT
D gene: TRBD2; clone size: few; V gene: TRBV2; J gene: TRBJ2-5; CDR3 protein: CASTDSGTTQETQYF; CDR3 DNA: TGTGCCAGCACTGACTCCGGGACTACACAAGAGACCCAGTACTTC
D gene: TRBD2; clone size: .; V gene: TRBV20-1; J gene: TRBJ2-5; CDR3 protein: CSAGLAGGQETQYF; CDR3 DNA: TGCAGTGCAGGACTAGCGGGAGGGCAAGAGACCCAGTACTTC
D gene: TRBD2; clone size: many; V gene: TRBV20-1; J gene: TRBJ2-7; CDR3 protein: CSAREAAGANEQYF; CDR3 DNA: TGCAGTGCTAGAGAAGCAGCGGGAGCCAACGAGCAGTACTTC
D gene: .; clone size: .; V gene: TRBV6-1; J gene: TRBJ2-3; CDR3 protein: CASRPQGTDTQYF; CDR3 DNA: TGTGCCAGCAGGCCCCAAGGCACAGATACGCAGTATTTT
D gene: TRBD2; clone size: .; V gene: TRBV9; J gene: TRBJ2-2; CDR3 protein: CASGLGLAENTGELFF; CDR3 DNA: TGTGCCAGCGGATTGGGACTAGCGGAAAACACCGGGGAGCTGTTTTTT
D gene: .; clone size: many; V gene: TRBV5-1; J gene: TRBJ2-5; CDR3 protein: CASSLERAQETQYF; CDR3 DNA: TGCGCCAGCAGCTTGGAGAGGGCTCAAGAGACCCAGTACTTC
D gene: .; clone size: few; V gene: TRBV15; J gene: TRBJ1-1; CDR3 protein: CATSRDSGTEWGNTEAFF; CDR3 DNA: TGTGCCACCAGCAGAGATTCGGGGACGGAATGGGGTAACACTGAAGCTTTCTTT
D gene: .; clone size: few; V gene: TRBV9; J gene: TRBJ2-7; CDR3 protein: CASSVTVDSYEQYF; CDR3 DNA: TGTGCCAGCAGCGTTACGGTAGACTCCTACGAGCAGTACTTC
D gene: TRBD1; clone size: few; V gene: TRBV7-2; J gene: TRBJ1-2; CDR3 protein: CASRRDRGNYGYTF; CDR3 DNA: TGTGCCAGCAGAAGGGACAGGGGAAACTATGGCTACACCTTC
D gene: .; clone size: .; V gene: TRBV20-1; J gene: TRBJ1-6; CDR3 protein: CSAKQRSSYNSPLHF; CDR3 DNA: TGCAGTGCCAAGCAAAGGAGCTCCTATAATTCACCCCTCCACTTT
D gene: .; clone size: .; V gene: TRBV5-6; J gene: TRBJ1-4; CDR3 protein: CASSLLRDGSEKLFF; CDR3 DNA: TGTGCCAGCAGCTTGCTGAGAGACGGCTCGGAAAAACTGTTTTTT
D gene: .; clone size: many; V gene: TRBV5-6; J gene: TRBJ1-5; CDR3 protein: CASRLRGGNQPQHF; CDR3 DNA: TGTGCCAGCAGACTAAGGGGGGGCAATCAGCCCCAGCATTTT
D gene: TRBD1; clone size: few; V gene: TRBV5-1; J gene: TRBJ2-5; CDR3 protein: CASSLPVGQETQYF; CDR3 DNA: TGCGCCAGCAGCTTGCCAGTGGGACAGGAGACCCAGTACTTC